Listed here are 27 T cell receptor beta chains from one sample, sequenced in a study of a mutant IDH1 vaccine in newly diagnosed glioma. The repertoire was sequenced with immunoSEQ multiplex PCR; TCRdb's copy has only in-frame clones and lacks some. The repertoire holds about 26,000 clones, approximately 87% seen once, with about 31% in the top ten. The antigens of these receptors remain unknown. Time point: week 35, safety follow-up. In the vaccine, a single dose held 300 ug of the mutant IDH1 20-mer peptide, along with topical imiquimod. This sample comprised PBMCs, obtained from a glioma patient whose treatment included an IDH1 peptide vaccine. These receptors were collected from a man aged 25 to 40 with glioma.

The CDR3 DNA reads TGTGCCTGGAGTGCGTTAGGAGGGACCAACATTCAGTACTTC. The encoded protein is CAWSALGGTNIQYF. The chain uses TRBV30 and TRBJ2-4, with D perhaps matching TRBD2 (6 bases). V was cut by 1 base and J by 7 bases, with 14 bases left in between. Germline assignment: CDR1 GTSNPN and CDR2 SVGIG (reference sequence). The CDR3 length is 14 residues.

The chain couples TRBV4-1 to TRBJ2-7; maybe TRBD2 (5 bases). Germline CDR1 is MGHRA and CDR2 is YSYEKL. This CDR3 contains 12 residues. V lost 6 bases to trimming and J lost 6 bases, with 12 bases between them. This CDR3 reads CASRRIGGEQYF. The CDR3 region has the DNA TGCGCCAGCAGAAGAATTGGAGGCGAGCAGTACTTC.

The chain carries TRBV28 and TRBJ2-1; 10 nucleotides align to TRBD1. After removal of 4 bases from V and 5 bases from J, the junction contained 11 bases not matched to a gene. The CDR3 is made up of 17 amino acids. Looked up from germline, CDR1 is MDHEN and CDR2 is SYDVKM. The CDR3 spells CASSSRTGQGFHNEQFF. In DNA, the CDR3 is TGTGCCAGCAGTTCACGCACGGGACAGGGGTTCCACAATGAGCAGTTCTTC. Looking up the rest from reference TRBV28 and TRBJ2-1 gives the full variable domain: DVKVTQSSRYLVKRTGEKVFLECVQDMDHENMFWYRQDPGLGLRLIYFSYDVKMKEKGDIPEGYSVSREKKERFSLILESASTNQTSMYLCASSSRTGQGFHNEQFFGPGTRLTVL.

This clone was recorded only once. The chain links TRBV4-1 to TRBJ2-7, with 10 bases that match TRBD2. V was pared by 0 bases and J by 7 bases, with 9 bases of the junction left unmatched. This CDR3 comprises 16 residues. CDR1 and CDR2 from the germline V gene are MGHRA and YSYEKL. The DNA for the CDR3 is TGCGCCAGCAGCCAAGATTTGGCTAGCGGGAGTAGGGAGCAGTACTTC. Its translation is CASSQDLASGSREQYF.

J is TRBJ2-5 and V is TRBV5-8; 9 bases are shared with TRBD2. The length of the CDR3 is 15 residues. V was clipped by 1 base and J by 4 bases; unmatched bases: 5. Looked up from germline, CDR1 is SGHTS and CDR2 is YDEGEE. CDR3 loop: CASSLYAGGAETQYF. The CDR3 DNA sequence: TGTGCCAGCAGCTTGTACGCGGGGGGGGCAGAGACCCAGTACTTC.

V gene TRBV30 combines with J gene TRBJ2-2; the D is unclear. CDR3 length: 14 residues. CDR1 and CDR2 (germline): GTSNPN, SVGIG (reference sequence). Trimming shortened V by 0 bases and J by 5 bases, and 10 bases separated the two germline ends. In DNA, the CDR3 is TGTGCCTGGAGTGTAGTGGGTCGGACCGGGGAGCTGTTTTTT. Translating gives CAWSVVGRTGELFF.

The chain uses TRBV19 and TRBJ1-1; D is possibly TRBD1 (6 bases). CDR1 LNHDA and CDR2 SQIVND come from the germline V gene (reference sequence). V dropped 3 bases and J dropped 4 bases, with 12 bases sitting between them. The CDR3 has 14 amino acids. As DNA, the CDR3 is TGTGCCAGTAGTATCGAAACAGGGATCACTGAAGCTTTCTTT. This encodes CASSIETGITEAFF.

As regards this clone: A junction end diverges from the germline sequence, so it may reflect a read error. The V call is TRBV13, the J call TRBJ2-1; a possible D gene is TRBD2 (5 bases). There are 17 residues in the CDR3. Looked up from germline, CDR1 is PRHDT and CDR2 is FYEKMQ (reference sequence). CDR3 protein: CASSVGLSRDSYNEQFF. DNA of the CDR3: TGTGCCAGCAGCGTAGGATTAAGTCGGGACTCCTACAATGAGCAGTTCTTC.

The V call is TRBV6-7, the J call TRBJ2-6; D remains unclear. TRBV6-7 is an open reading frame, and its role is uncertain. Trimming took off 8 bases at V and 2 bases at J, with 16 bases between the two ends. The CDR3 spans 16 residues. CDR3 DNA: TGTGCCAGCGCCCACACCCCACGCCCTGGGGCCAACGTCCTGACTTTC. Its translation is CASAHTPRPGANVLTF.

V is TRBV19 and J is TRBJ2-5, with a tentative D call TRBD2 (5 bases). Germline lookup yields CDR1 LNHDA and CDR2 SQIVND (reference sequence). The CDR3 has 16 residues. With 3 bases removed from V and 0 bases from J, the gap between germline ends came to 14 bases. The CDR3 nucleotides are TGTGCCAGTAGTATTGGTCCGGACTCCCACCAAGAGACCCAGTACTTC. This translates into CASSIGPDSHQETQYF. The full variable domain, its missing parts supplied by reference TRBV19 and TRBJ2-5, is DGGITQSPKYLFRKEGQNVTLSCEQNLNHDAMYWYRQDPGQGLRLIYYSQIVNDFQKGDIAEGYSVSREKKESFPLTVTSAQKNPTAFYLCASSIGPDSHQETQYFGPGTRLLVL.

This rearrangement joins TRBV19 to TRBJ1-5; D is unclear. Germline assignment: CDR1 LNHDA and CDR2 SQIVND (reference sequence). The CDR3 runs to 15 residues. V was clipped by 4 bases and J by 0 bases, with 10 bases between them. CDR3 sequence reads: CASSRTPYSNQPQHF. CDR3 in DNA: TGTGCCAGTAGTAGAACACCATATAGCAATCAGCCCCAGCATTTT.

The V gene is TRBV30, the J gene TRBJ2-5, with 7 positions matching TRBD2. The CDR3 loop spans 15 amino acids. Trimming removed 2 bases from V and 4 bases from J; junction bases left unmatched: 10. Germline V lookup: CDR1 GTSNPN, CDR2 SVGIG (reference sequence). The DNA of the CDR3 is TGTGCCTGGAGTCGGGGAGGGCCCTCAGGAGAGACCCAGTACTTC. This translates into CAWSRGGPSGETQYF.

The V gene is TRBV7-2, the J gene TRBJ2-1, with D uncertain. CDR3 length: 16 amino acids. Germline V lookup: CDR1 SGHTA, CDR2 FQGNSA. Trimming took off 0 bases at V and 2 bases at J, with 11 bases between the two ends. The CDR3 is CASSLARPMTYNEQFF. The DNA of the CDR3 is TGTGCCAGCAGCTTAGCGCGACCGATGACCTACAATGAGCAGTTCTTC.

The V and J genes are TRBV7-2 and TRBJ1-5; D is ambiguous. The CDR3 covers 15 residues. V was trimmed by 1 base and J by 1 base, leaving 8 bases between them. The germline CDR1 and CDR2 sequences are SGHTA and FQGNSA. CDR3 coding DNA: TGTGCCAGCAGCTTAGTTACATCAAGCAATCAGCCCCAGCATTTT. Encoded protein: CASSLVTSSNQPQHF.

J is TRBJ1-2 and V is TRBV30, with a weak D call TRBD1 (5 bases). Per the germline V gene, CDR1 is GTSNPN and CDR2 is SVGIG (reference sequence). The length of the CDR3 is 12 residues. The germline V and J ends were trimmed by 5 bases and 4 bases, with 11 bases remaining between them. CDR3 region: CAWSQGPYGYTF. CDR3 in DNA: TGTGCCTGGTCCCAGGGTCCCTATGGCTACACCTTC.

V and J are TRBV10-3 and TRBJ1-2; 7 bases are shared with TRBD1. The length of the CDR3 is 14 residues. Germline CDR1 ENHRY, CDR2 SYGVKD. V trimming: 4 bases; J trimming: 3 bases; junction bases outside the gene matches: 5. The CDR3 protein is CAISGQGPYYGYTF. The CDR3 DNA reads as TGTGCCATCAGTGGACAGGGCCCGTACTATGGCTACACCTTC.

The chain uses TRBV2 and TRBJ1-1; D remains unclear. The V end was cut by 2 bases, the J end by 8 bases, with 9 bases between. The CDR3 is 12 residues long. Germline CDR1 is SNHLY and CDR2 is FYNNEI. The CDR3 loop is CASSERVFEAFF. The CDR3 coding sequence is TGTGCCAGCAGTGAAAGGGTCTTCGAAGCTTTCTTT.

The chain recombines TRBV7-9 with TRBJ2-5; D is uncertain. V gave up 2 bases and J gave up 4 bases, with 2 bases separating them. This CDR3 contains 11 residues. The V gene's germline CDR1 is SEHNR and CDR2 FQNEAQ (reference sequence). The CDR3 sequence is CASSLTETQYF. For the CDR3, the DNA is TGTGCCAGCAGCTTAACAGAGACCCAGTACTTC. Based on the CDR3 plus reference TRBV7-9 and TRBJ2-5, the full variable domain is DTGVSQNPRHKITKRGQNVTFRCDPISEHNRLYWYRQTLGQGPEFLTYFQNEAQLEKSRLLSDRFSAERPKGSFSTLEIQRTEQGDSAMYLCASSLTETQYFGPGTRLLVL.

This sequence joins TRBV30 and TRBJ2-7; D possibly corresponds to TRBD2 (6 bases). Trimming took 0 bases from V and 4 from J, leaving 13 bases between them. The CDR3 length is 14 residues. Germline CDR1 GTSNPN, CDR2 SVGIG (reference sequence). The CDR3 sequence: CAWSVRRRDYEQYF. CDR3 bases: TGTGCCTGGAGTGTGCGAAGGCGGGATTACGAGCAGTACTTC.

The V call is TRBV29-1, the J call TRBJ2-3; TRBD2 aligns across 9 bases. Germline values: CDR1 SQVTM, CDR2 ANQGSEA. The CDR3 length is 14 residues. Trimming cost V 4 bases and J 2 bases; bases outside gene matches: 4. The CDR3 nucleotides are TGCAGCGTTGTGTTAGCGGGAGCCACAGATACGCAGTATTTT. It is translated as CSVVLAGATDTQYF.

The chain is built from TRBV5-1 and TRBJ1-5; possible D gene TRBD1, 6 bases. Trimming cost V 0 bases and J 2 bases, with 9 bases left between them. Per the germline V gene, CDR1 is SGHRS and CDR2 is YFSETQ. This CDR3 is built from 15 residues. CDR3 loop: CASSLDGGGNQPQHF. In DNA form, the CDR3 reads TGCGCCAGCAGCTTGGATGGGGGCGGCAATCAGCCCCAGCATTTT.

V usage is TRBV27 and J usage is TRBJ1-2; 12 bases align to TRBD1. Germline assignment: CDR1 MNHEY and CDR2 SMNVEV (reference sequence). CDR3 length: 18 amino acids. V shed 3 bases, J shed 3 bases, and the junction held 11 bases outside the gene matches. In nucleotides, the CDR3 is TGTGCCAGCAGTTTCGCGGGGGGACAGGGGGCTAGTGACTATGGCTACACCTTC. Its translation: CASSFAGGQGASDYGYTF.

The chain has TRBV30 and TRBJ1-3; no firm D call. Trimming removed 4 bases from V and 3 bases from J, with 10 bases in between. The CDR3 spans 13 residues. CDR1 is GTSNPN and CDR2 is SVGIG in the germline V gene (reference sequence). CDR3 amino acids: CAWNGELGNTIYF. The CDR3 DNA reads TGTGCCTGGAACGGGGAACTTGGAAACACCATATATTTT.

The CDR3 reads CASNGPQGARETQYF. CDR3 in DNA: TGTGCCAGCAACGGTCCTCAGGGAGCCCGAGAGACCCAGTACTTC. V usage is TRBV2 and J usage is TRBJ2-5, with D perhaps being TRBD1 or TRBD2 (5 bases each). The V gene's germline CDR1 is SNHLY and CDR2 FYNNEI. V dropped 7 bases and J dropped 4 bases, with 19 bases sitting between them. This CDR3 is 15 amino acids long.

The chain couples TRBV29-1 to TRBJ1-2; D uncertain. CDR1 and CDR2 from the germline V gene are SQVTM and ANQGSEA. There are 15 residues in the CDR3. V was pared by 1 base and J by 2 bases, with 14 bases between. CDR3 amino acids: CSVEGVADGNYGYTF. The CDR3 nucleotides read TGCAGCGTTGAAGGGGTTGCAGACGGGAACTATGGCTACACCTTC.

Details on this clone: Germline and junction disagree at one end, which may indicate a read error. This chain links TRBV7-8 with TRBJ1-1; D is perhaps TRBD1 (6 bases). Germline assignment: CDR1 SGHVS and CDR2 FQNEAQ. This CDR3 has 12 residues. DNA of the CDR3: TGTGCCAGCACCTTAGGGGGTACTGAAGCTTTCTTT. This encodes CASTLGGTEAFF.

This sequence joins TRBV4-3 and TRBJ1-1; D not resolved. In germline, CDR1 is LGHNA, CDR2 YSLEER. The CDR3 totals 13 residues. The V end was cut by 0 bases, the J end by 10 bases, with 12 bases between. CDR3 region: CASSQDSARGAFF. The CDR3, as DNA: TGCGCCAGCAGCCAAGATTCCGCTCGGGGAGCTTTCTTT.